What follows are 17 T cell receptor beta chains derived from one specimen sequenced in a study of blood T cell repertoires in COVID-19. Sequencing used immunoSEQ multiplex PCR; TCRdb keeps in-frame clones, though not all of them. The table lists more than 250,000 clones, about nine tenths of them singletons. Sequencing was performed on peripheral blood. These TCRs come from a middle-aged man with active or convalescent COVID-19.

V and J are TRBV6-6 and TRBJ1-5, with D possibly TRBD1 on 5 matching bases. Germline CDR1 is MNHNY and CDR2 is SVGAGI (reference sequence). The germline V and J ends were trimmed by 9 bases and 4 bases, with 10 bases remaining between them. CDR3 size: 12 residues. In nucleotides, the CDR3 is TGTGCCAGTTCAGGGCAAAATCAGCCCCAGCATTTT. Translating gives CASSGQNQPQHF.

V and J are TRBV19 and TRBJ2-3, with TRBD1 as a possible D gene (7 bases). The V gene lost 3 bases and the J gene lost 4 bases, with 14 bases spanning the gap. CDR3 length: 15 residues. Germline V CDR1 and CDR2: LNHDA, SQIVND (reference sequence). DNA for the CDR3: TGTGCCAGTAGTATCGGGCCAGGGGGGTCAGATACGCAGTATTTT. Amino acids: CASSIGPGGSDTQYF. Based on the CDR3 plus reference TRBV19 and TRBJ2-3, the full variable domain is DGGITQSPKYLFRKEGQNVTLSCEQNLNHDAMYWYRQDPGQGLRLIYYSQIVNDFQKGDIAEGYSVSREKKESFPLTVTSAQKNPTAFYLCASSIGPGGSDTQYFGPGTRLTVL.

This chain connects TRBV5-4 to TRBJ1-6, with a weak D call TRBD1 (6 bases). The CDR3 totals 17 residues. Trimming took 1 base from V and 9 from J, leaving 20 bases between them. Germline assignment: CDR1 SGHNT and CDR2 YYREEE (reference sequence). The CDR3: CASSLPSQGQWSSPLHF. CDR3 in DNA: TGTGCCAGCAGCTTGCCCTCGCAGGGGCAGTGGAGTTCACCCCTCCACTTT.

The chain joins TRBV7-9 to TRBJ2-7; D is uncertain. The CDR3 consists of 13 residues. Germline CDR1 reads SEHNR; CDR2 reads FQNEAQ (reference sequence). The V end lost 1 base, the J end lost 9 bases, and 13 bases lay between the germline ends. The CDR3 sequence: CASSLVRVGVQYF. CDR3 nucleotides: TGTGCCAGCAGCTTAGTTCGCGTCGGTGTGCAGTACTTC.

This clone occurred a few times. V is TRBV6-6 and J is TRBJ1-4, with D uncertain. The germline CDR1 and CDR2 sequences are MNHNY and SVGAGI (reference sequence). V lost 5 bases to trimming and J lost 0 bases, with 13 bases between them. There are 16 residues in the CDR3. The CDR3 here is CASSMKGGPTNEKLFF. CDR3 bases: TGTGCCAGCAGTATGAAAGGAGGCCCAACTAATGAAAAACTGTTTTTT.

The rearrangement uses TRBV24-1 and TRBJ1-2; 8 positions match TRBD1. Germline values: CDR1 KGHDR, CDR2 SFDVKD. Trimming removed 3 bases from V and 7 bases from J; junction bases left unmatched: 9. The CDR3 extends over 15 amino acids. DNA of the CDR3: TGTGCCACCAGTGATCCTCAACACGGACAGGGTGGCTACACCTTC. Translated: CATSDPQHGQGGYTF.

The J gene is TRBJ2-5, the V gene TRBV29-1; D possibly corresponds to TRBD2 (5 bases). This CDR3 has 13 amino acids. Looked up from germline, CDR1 is SQVTM and CDR2 is ANQGSEA. V was cut by 2 bases and J by 5 bases, with 12 bases left in between. The chain's CDR3 is CSVEIGRRETQYF. The CDR3 nucleotides read TGCAGCGTTGAAATAGGGCGGAGGGAGACCCAGTACTTC.

The chain uses TRBV3-1 (or the pseudogene TRBV3-2) and TRBJ1-1; D is unresolved. Germline values: CDR1 LGHDT, CDR2 YNNKEL (reference sequence). The CDR3 is made up of 14 amino acids. The V end was cut by 4 bases, the J end by 8 bases, with 17 bases between. This CDR3 is CASSPRPQLREAFF. The CDR3 nucleotides are TGTGCCAGCAGCCCCCGACCTCAGCTGAGGGAAGCTTTCTTT.

V and J are TRBV28 and TRBJ2-7; TRBD1 aligns across 7 bases. J gave up 5 bases and V 6 bases, and 7 bases lay outside the gene matches. This CDR3 is built from 13 residues. Per germline, CDR1 MDHEN and CDR2 SYDVKM. In DNA form, the CDR3 reads TGTGCCAGCAGCCCCCCAGACAGGGACGAGCAGTACTTC. Amino acids: CASSPPDRDEQYF.

This chain uses TRBV5-4 with TRBJ2-1; D is possibly TRBD2 (6 bases). V dropped 3 bases and J dropped 2 bases, with 12 bases sitting between them. Germline V gene data show CDR1 as SGHNT and CDR2 as YYREEE (reference sequence). This CDR3 has 15 amino acids. CDR3 sequence (DNA): TGTGCCAGCAGCTCGGACTACACCACCTACAATGAGCAGTTCTTC. Encoded protein: CASSSDYTTYNEQFF.

The genes are TRBV10-3 and TRBJ2-2; TRBD1 matches at 8 bases. The germline gives CDR1 ENHRY, CDR2 SYGVKD. The CDR3 has 15 amino acids. The trim removed 3 bases at V and 3 bases at J, leaving 3 bases unmatched. The DNA for the CDR3 is TGTGCCATCAGTGACAGGGGGCAGGACACCGGGGAGCTGTTTTTT. This codes for CAISDRGQDTGELFF.

The chain carries TRBV6-2 or TRBV6-3 and TRBJ1-4; the match to TRBD1 covers 8 bases. Germline lookup yields CDR1 MNHEY and CDR2 SVGEGT. CDR3 length equals 18 residues. V gave up 2 bases and J gave up 8 bases; unmatched junction bases: 16. CDR3 loop: CASSYPSTGQGRSEKLFF. Here the CDR3 DNA reads TGTGCCAGCAGTTACCCTTCTACCGGACAGGGAAGGTCCGAAAAACTGTTTTTT.

The V call is TRBV29-1, the J call TRBJ2-1; D might be TRBD2 (5 bases). There are 15 residues in the CDR3. V was cut by 7 bases and J by 0 bases, with 16 bases left in between. Germline V gene lookup returns CDR1 SQVTM and CDR2 ANQGSEA. Written as DNA, the CDR3 is TGCAGCGCCTTGGGAAGCGGTACCTCCTACAATGAGCAGTTCTTC. Protein product: CSALGSGTSYNEQFF.

The V call is TRBV10-3, the J call TRBJ2-7; possibly TRBD2 for D (5 bases). The CDR3 is 15 amino acids. V lost 7 bases and J lost 2, with 18 bases in between. Germline V gene lookup returns CDR1 ENHRY and CDR2 SYGVKD. DNA for the CDR3: TGTGCCATCATGAATAGGACTGAAAACCCCTACGAGCAGTACTTC. This codes for CAIMNRTENPYEQYF.

The chain has TRBV10-3 and TRBJ2-1, with 9 bases lining up with TRBD1. The CDR3 length is 13 residues. The junction had 6 bases not matched to a gene; V was cut back by 6 bases and J by 9 bases. Germline V lookup: CDR1 ENHRY, CDR2 SYGVKD. CDR3 region: CAISNVQGAEQFF. DNA for the CDR3: TGTGCCATCAGCAACGTACAGGGGGCTGAGCAGTTCTTC.

The rearrangement links TRBV7-9 to TRBJ1-1, with a weak D call TRBD1 (5 bases). Per germline, CDR1 SEHNR and CDR2 FQNEAQ (reference sequence). Trimming removed 4 bases at V and 1 base at J, with 19 bases between. The CDR3 runs 17 residues. The CDR3 coding sequence is TGTGCCAGCAGCTACATCCCCGGGGGTAAGAGGAACACTGAAGCTTTCTTT. Amino acid sequence: CASSYIPGGKRNTEAFF.

This chain links TRBV18 with TRBJ1-2, with 9 bases identical to TRBD1. Germline values: CDR1 KGHSH, CDR2 LQKENI. This CDR3 is built from 18 residues. Trimming took 6 bases from V and 3 from J; bases not matched to a gene: 17. Here the CDR3 DNA reads TGTGCCAGCTCCCTCTACGCGCCGGGACAGGGATCTTACTATGGCTACACCTTC. Residues: CASSLYAPGQGSYYGYTF.